This T cell receptor (beta chain) comes out of a study of tissue T cells after allogeneic stem cell transplantation. Study-wide context: Enrolled prospectively were adult allogeneic hematopoietic cell transplant recipients whose graft-versus-host disease was steroid-refractory. Before transplant, recipient-origin PBMCs were collected in roughly five GVHD patients. Where cell numbers permitted, CD3+ T cells were sorted from preserved blood and marrow.

In regard to this clone: Its antigen is unidentified.

The V and J ends lost 7 bases and 5 bases respectively, with 10 bases between them. Germline-derived CDR1 and CDR2 are MNHEY and SVGAGI. This CDR3 has 12 amino acids. Study results and caveats: The study did not identify alloreactive or antigen-specific tissue TCRs, and some clones might be persisting host cells.

The table came from immunoSEQ multiplex PCR; TCRdb's copy has only in-frame clones and leaves some out. The sample contains tens of thousands of clones, just under 95% of which appear only once. This sequence joins TRBV6-5 and TRBJ2-3; D remains unclear. Sequencing was performed on blood, taken before transplantation. This TCR was recovered from a woman aged 35 to 70 who later had graft-versus-host disease after an allogeneic stem cell transplant. The CDR3 region is CASTFRRDTQYF. The CDR3 bases are TGTGCCAGCACCTTTCGTCGAGATACGCAGTATTTT.